Below are 28 T cell receptor beta chains sequenced from a single sample in a study of cytomegalovirus exposure and HLA in healthy donors. The PCR contained 60 Vbeta and 13 Jbeta primers. Here immunoSEQ multiplex PCR was the method, and the copy in TCRdb shows in-frame clones only, minus some. The sample lists over 130,000 clones, approximately 83% occurring once. The material sequenced was PBMCs. The origin of the receptors is a male donor in good health and CMV-seronegative.

This sequence joins TRBV4-3 and TRBJ2-2, with TRBD2 matching over 10 bases. The J segment lost 7 bases and the V segment lost 0 bases, leaving 11 bases of the junction unmatched. The CDR3 is 18 residues long. Germline V gene sequence: CDR1 LGHNA, CDR2 YSLEER. CDR3 DNA: TGCGCCAGCAGCCAAGAAGGCTATGCTAGCGGGAGATACGGGGAGCTGTTTTTT. Its protein is CASSQEGYASGRYGELFF.

This clone has more than one count but fewer than ten. The V gene is TRBV4-1, the J gene TRBJ1-4, with D possibly being TRBD1 (6 bases). The CDR3 covers 15 residues. Trimming shortened V by 1 base and J by 7 bases, and 13 bases separated the two germline ends. The germline V gene has CDR1 MGHRA and CDR2 YSYEKL. CDR3 region: CASSQVQGIGEKLFF. The CDR3 nucleotides read TGCGCCAGCAGCCAAGTCCAGGGGATAGGTGAAAAACTGTTTTTT.

This chain joins TRBV5-4 and TRBJ2-5; 8 bases are a match to TRBD2. The V gene's germline CDR1 is SGHNT and CDR2 YYREEE (reference sequence). The CDR3 sequence is 15 residues long. Unmatched junction bases numbered 6, after V lost 2 bases and J lost 3 bases. The DNA of the CDR3 is TGTGCCAGCAGCTTTAGCGGGGTCGGCGAAGAGACCCAGTACTTC. Translation gives CASSFSGVGEETQYF.

The chain is built from TRBV11-3 and TRBJ2-2; the match to TRBD2 covers 13 bases. This CDR3 region has 16 residues. Germline assignment: CDR1 SGHNT and CDR2 YENEEA. V shed 5 bases and J 4 bases; nucleotides not matched to a gene: 4. The CDR3 region is CASSPGLAGVTGELFF. The CDR3 bases are TGTGCCAGCAGCCCCGGACTAGCGGGAGTCACCGGGGAGCTGTTTTTT.

The rearrangement links TRBV5-6 to TRBJ2-3; D gene uncertain. The CDR3 sequence is 11 residues long. Germline V lookup: CDR1 SGHDT, CDR2 YYEEEE. Trimming pared 3 bases from V and 7 bases from J, leaving 6 bases between. The CDR3 nucleotides are TGTGCCAGCAGCTCTACCTATACGCAGTATTTT. Protein: CASSSTYTQYF.

The rearrangement links TRBV6-5 to TRBJ2-7, with D perhaps matching TRBD1 (6 bases). Germline V CDR1 and CDR2: MNHEY, SVGAGI. The CDR3 consists of 14 residues. V lost 6 bases to trimming and J lost 0 bases, with 12 bases between them. CDR3 nucleotides: TGTGCCAGCAGGGACAGATACCTCTCCTACGAGCAGTACTTC. This encodes CASRDRYLSYEQYF.

The chain employs TRBV30 and TRBJ2-1; D is uncertain. The CDR3 spans 14 residues. Germline loops: CDR1 GTSNPN, CDR2 SVGIG (reference sequence). Trimming took off 6 bases at V and 0 bases at J, with 12 bases between the two ends. The CDR3 loop is CACHDWSSYNEQFF. CDR3 DNA sequence: TGTGCCTGTCACGACTGGAGCTCCTACAATGAGCAGTTCTTC.

The CDR3 nucleotides read TGTGCCAGCAGTTTCCCCCCCAGGTCGGACGAGCAGTACTTC. Its protein is CASSFPPRSDEQYF. The rearrangement joins TRBV28 to TRBJ2-7; D gene unclear. V shed 3 bases and J shed 5 bases, with 14 bases lying between them. The CDR3 contains 14 residues. The germline gives CDR1 MDHEN, CDR2 SYDVKM.

This clone showed up just a few times. V gene TRBV6-1 combines with J gene TRBJ1-5, with D possibly TRBD1 on 5 matching bases. V lost 11 bases and J 5 bases, leaving 16 bases between the germline ends. The CDR3 is made up of 13 amino acids. In germline, CDR1 is MNHNS, CDR2 SASEGT. Written as DNA, the CDR3 is TGTGCCGGAGGAGGGGCGGAGCATCAGCCCCAGCATTTT. This encodes CAGGGAEHQPQHF.

This clone was seen a few times. The V and J genes are TRBV9 and TRBJ1-3; 8 nucleotides line up with TRBD1. Trimming cost V 0 bases and J 2 bases; bases outside gene matches: 4. The CDR3 covers 16 residues. The germline V gene encodes CDR1 SGDLS and CDR2 YYNGEE. This CDR3 reads CASSVAGQGTGNTIYF. Written as DNA, the CDR3 is TGTGCCAGCAGCGTAGCCGGACAGGGAACTGGAAACACCATATATTTT. Looking up the rest from reference TRBV9 and TRBJ1-3 gives the full variable domain: DSGVTQTPKHLITATGQRVTLRCSPRSGDLSVYWYQQSLDQGLQFLIQYYNGEERAKGNILERFSAQQFPDLHSELNLSSLELGDSALYFCASSVAGQGTGNTIYFGEGSWLTVV.

The rearrangement joins TRBV19 to TRBJ2-2; D perhaps matches TRBD2 (7 bases). Trimming stripped 6 bases from V and 2 bases from J, with 19 bases between. CDR1 is LNHDA and CDR2 is SQIVND in the germline V gene (reference sequence). The CDR3 runs 17 residues. The CDR3 sequence is CASRPRGGGTNTGELFF. Here the CDR3 DNA reads TGTGCCAGTAGACCTAGGGGGGGCGGGACCAACACCGGGGAGCTGTTTTTT.

About this clone itself: Relative to the germline gene, one junction end is altered; a read error may explain this. The rearrangement joins TRBV29-1 to TRBJ2-7, with 7 bases matching TRBD1. Germline CDR1 is SQVTM and CDR2 is ANQGSEA. The CDR3 length is 13 residues. CDR3 protein: CSVEDRASYEQYF. CDR3 nucleotides: TGCAGCGTCGAAGACAGGGCGTCCTACGAGCAGTACTTC.

In the case of this clone: The conserved phenylalanine or tryptophan normally closing the CDR3 is absent here, so this likely arose from a read error. It is unclear where the CDR3 begins or ends on the DNA, so no DNA is shown, and the CDR3 is as TCRdb lists it. V and J are TRBV13 and TRBJ1-2; the D call TRBD1 from the table was never checked on the DNA. Both ends counted, the CDR3 spans 11 residues. Germline CDR1 and CDR2: PRHDT and FYEKMQ (reference sequence). The CDR3 spells CASSPPGQGVL.

This chain joins TRBV19 and TRBJ1-1; D unclear. The V end lost 8 bases, the J end lost 10 bases, and 14 bases lay between the germline ends. The CDR3 length is 11 residues. The V gene's germline CDR1 is LNHDA and CDR2 SQIVND (reference sequence). CDR3 amino acids: CASSSYSGAFF. The CDR3 region has the DNA TGTGCCAGTTCCTCCTATTCTGGAGCTTTCTTT.

CDR3 loop: CASSDHPSGRRTDTQYF. In DNA, the CDR3 is TGTGCCAGCAGCGATCACCCTAGCGGGAGAAGGACAGATACGCAGTATTTT. The genes are TRBV9 and TRBJ2-3; 10 bases map to TRBD2. The CDR3 spans 17 residues. Trimming removed 3 bases from V and 3 bases from J; junction bases left unmatched: 10. The germline V gene encodes CDR1 SGDLS and CDR2 YYNGEE.

V gene TRBV18 combines with J gene TRBJ2-2; D remains unclear. This CDR3 has 13 residues. Looked up from germline, CDR1 is KGHSH and CDR2 is LQKENI. V lost 3 bases and J lost 3, with 5 bases in between. This CDR3 is CASSPRDTGELFF. The CDR3, as DNA: TGTGCCAGCTCACCCCGGGACACCGGGGAGCTGTTTTTT.

The rearrangement links TRBV28 to TRBJ2-5; 9 positions agree with TRBD2. The DNA end is more similar to TRBJ2-7, so the J call may be wrong. The CDR3 runs to 15 residues. The germline V gene has CDR1 MDHEN and CDR2 SYDVKM. The DNA of the CDR3 is TGTGCCAGCAGGGTTTCCCTAGCGGGACGGGACGAGCAGTACTTC. Encoded protein: CASRVSLAGRDEQYF.

The V gene is TRBV25-1, the J gene TRBJ1-3; D is ambiguous. Germline V gives CDR1 MGHDK, CDR2 SYGVNS. The CDR3 totals 15 residues. The ends were cut back, 3 bases at V and 9 bases at J, with 18 bases in the middle. The CDR3, as DNA: TGTGCCAGCAGTGACTTGGGCTCTCCGGTAGGCACCATATATTTT. Its protein is CASSDLGSPVGTIYF.

V usage is TRBV6-6 and J usage is TRBJ1-6; a possible D gene is TRBD1 (5 bases). This CDR3 is built from 16 residues. V gave up 6 bases and J gave up 5 bases, with 17 bases separating them. Germline CDR1 MNHNY, CDR2 SVGAGI (reference sequence). The CDR3 coding sequence is TGTGCCAGCAGGGACAAATATGTAGGGGATAATTCACCCCTCCACTTT. This encodes CASRDKYVGDNSPLHF.

The chain couples TRBV7-2 to TRBJ2-1, with no clear D. This CDR3 has 15 residues. Trimming shortened V by 5 bases and J by 8 bases, and 19 bases separated the two germline ends. The germline gives CDR1 SGHTA, CDR2 FQGNSA. The CDR3 spells CASSPGAPRGDEQFF. DNA of the CDR3: TGTGCCAGCAGCCCCGGAGCGCCCAGAGGAGATGAGCAGTTCTTC.

This rearrangement joins TRBV25-1 to TRBJ2-5, with D perhaps matching TRBD2 (5 bases). The DNA end lines up better with TRBJ2-7; the J call may be wrong. The V gene's germline CDR1 is MGHDK and CDR2 SYGVNS. The CDR3 has 14 amino acids. The CDR3: CASTSPVGGDEQYF. The CDR3 bases are TGTGCCAGCACCTCACCAGTAGGAGGCGACGAGCAGTACTTC.

The V and J genes are TRBV7-8 and TRBJ1-1; D uncertain. Germline assignment: CDR1 SGHVS and CDR2 FQNEAQ. V gave up 1 base and J gave up 3 bases, with 9 bases separating them. This CDR3 is built from 14 residues. CDR3 residues: CASSLGAWDTEAFF. The DNA for the CDR3 is TGTGCCAGCAGCTTAGGGGCATGGGACACTGAAGCTTTCTTT.

The CDR3 loop is CASGERLAKHNEQFF. In DNA, the CDR3 is TGTGCCAGCGGTGAGAGACTAGCGAAACACAATGAGCAGTTCTTC. V and J are TRBV7-3 and TRBJ2-1, with 8 bases identical to TRBD2. The CDR3 is made up of 15 amino acids. V dropped 8 bases and J dropped 5; count of bases not matched to a gene: 11. Germline loops: CDR1 SGHTA, CDR2 FQGTGA.

Remarks on this clone: The same CDR3 is also encoded by other DNA sequences in this sample. The genes are TRBV28 and TRBJ2-7, with unresolved D. Trimming pared 6 bases from V and 1 base from J, leaving 4 bases between. The germline gives CDR1 MDHEN, CDR2 SYDVKM. The CDR3 extends over 11 amino acids. The CDR3 coding sequence is TGTGCCAGCAGATCTTCCTACGAGCAGTACTTC. Translating it yields CASRSSYEQYF. The whole variable domain, filled in from reference TRBV28 and TRBJ2-7, reads DVKVTQSSRYLVKRTGEKVFLECVQDMDHENMFWYRQDPGLGLRLIYFSYDVKMKEKGDIPEGYSVSREKKERFSLILESASTNQTSMYLCASRSSYEQYFGPGTRLTVT.

The chain combines TRBV4-3 with TRBJ2-3; 7 nucleotides match TRBD2. V lost 1 base, J lost 2 bases, and 3 bases stayed unmatched. Germline CDR1 LGHNA, CDR2 YSLEER. This CDR3 comprises 15 residues. The CDR3 DNA sequence: TGCGCCAGCAGCCAAGGCCTAGCGGACACAGATACGCAGTATTTT. Encoded protein: CASSQGLADTDTQYF.

The V call is TRBV5-1, the J call TRBJ1-5; D is unclear. Germline values: CDR1 SGHRS, CDR2 YFSETQ. This CDR3 is 13 amino acids long. Trimming cost V 5 bases and J 0 bases, with 6 bases left between them. CDR3 protein: CASRTVSNQPQHF. In DNA, the CDR3 is TGCGCCAGCAGAACTGTTAGCAATCAGCCCCAGCATTTT. The full variable domain, in which reference TRBV5-1 and TRBJ1-5 provide the parts outside the CDR3, is KAGVTQTPRYLIKTRGQQVTLSCSPISGHRSVSWYQQTPGQGLQFLFEYFSETQRNKGNFPGRFSGRQFSNSRSEMNVSTLELGDSALYLCASRTVSNQPQHFGDGTRLSIL.

V gene TRBV11-2 combines with J gene TRBJ2-7, with 9 bases fitting TRBD1. This CDR3 spans 15 amino acids. Germline V gene sequence: CDR1 SGHAT, CDR2 FQNNGV. V dropped 5 bases and J dropped 1; count of bases not matched to a gene: 6. The CDR3 sequence is CASSTGTGPSYEQYF. The CDR3 region has the DNA TGTGCCAGCAGCACCGGGACAGGGCCTTCCTACGAGCAGTACTTC.

This rearrangement joins TRBV6-5 to TRBJ2-5; TRBD2 matches at 7 bases. The J call is in doubt because the DNA end fits TRBJ2-7 better. CDR3 length equals 16 residues. The germline CDR1 and CDR2 sequences are MNHEY and SVGAGI. CDR3 sequence reads: CASSYSAVGGSHEQYF. CDR3 in DNA: TGTGCCAGCAGTTACTCGGCGGTGGGCGGGAGCCACGAGCAGTACTTC.